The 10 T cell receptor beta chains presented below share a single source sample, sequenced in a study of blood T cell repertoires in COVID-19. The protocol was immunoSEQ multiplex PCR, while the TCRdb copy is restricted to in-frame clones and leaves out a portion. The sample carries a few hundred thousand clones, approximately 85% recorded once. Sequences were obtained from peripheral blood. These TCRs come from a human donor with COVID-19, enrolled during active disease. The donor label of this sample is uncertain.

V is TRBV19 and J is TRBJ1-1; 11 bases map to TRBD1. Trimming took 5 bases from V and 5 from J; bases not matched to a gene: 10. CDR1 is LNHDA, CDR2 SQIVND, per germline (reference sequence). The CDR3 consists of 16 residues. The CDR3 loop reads CASSGIRDRGRTEAFF. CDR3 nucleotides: TGTGCCAGTAGTGGGATCCGGGACAGGGGGAGGACTGAAGCTTTCTTT.

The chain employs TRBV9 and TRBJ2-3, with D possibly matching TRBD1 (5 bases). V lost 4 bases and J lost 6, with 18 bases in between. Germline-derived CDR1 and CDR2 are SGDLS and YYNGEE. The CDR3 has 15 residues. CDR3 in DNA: TGTGCCAGCAGCCCTCCGACAGAAAATGGGGATACGCAGTATTTT. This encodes CASSPPTENGDTQYF.

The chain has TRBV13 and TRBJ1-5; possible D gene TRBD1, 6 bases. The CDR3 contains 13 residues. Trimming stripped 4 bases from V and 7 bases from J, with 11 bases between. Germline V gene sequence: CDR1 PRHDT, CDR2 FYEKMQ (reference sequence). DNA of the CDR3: TGTGCCAGCAGCTCACAGGGATTCCAGCCCCAGCATTTT. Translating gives CASSSQGFQPQHF.

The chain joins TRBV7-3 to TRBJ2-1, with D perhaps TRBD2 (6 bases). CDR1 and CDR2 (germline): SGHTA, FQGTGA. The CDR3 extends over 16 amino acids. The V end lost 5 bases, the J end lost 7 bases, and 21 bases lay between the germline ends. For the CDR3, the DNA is TGTGCCAGCAGCCCCCTTTCGCGGGACGGCGGAAATGAGCAGTTCTTC. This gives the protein CASSPLSRDGGNEQFF.

The CDR3 sequence is CASSLGVQAGGIEFF. As DNA, the CDR3 is TGTGCCAGCAGCTTAGGAGTTCAAGCGGGAGGCATTGAGTTCTTC. The chain has TRBV7-2 and TRBJ2-1; 9 bases are shared with TRBD2. The CDR3 sequence is 15 residues long. Per germline, CDR1 SGHTA and CDR2 FQGNSA. Germline trimming cut 1 base from V and 14 bases from J; bases unmatched to any gene: 12.

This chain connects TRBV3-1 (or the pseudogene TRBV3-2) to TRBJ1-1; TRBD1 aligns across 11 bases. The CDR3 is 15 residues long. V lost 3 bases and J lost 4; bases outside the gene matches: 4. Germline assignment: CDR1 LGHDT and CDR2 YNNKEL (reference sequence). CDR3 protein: CASSHGGTGGTEAFF. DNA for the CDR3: TGTGCCAGCAGCCATGGTGGGACAGGGGGCACTGAAGCTTTCTTT.

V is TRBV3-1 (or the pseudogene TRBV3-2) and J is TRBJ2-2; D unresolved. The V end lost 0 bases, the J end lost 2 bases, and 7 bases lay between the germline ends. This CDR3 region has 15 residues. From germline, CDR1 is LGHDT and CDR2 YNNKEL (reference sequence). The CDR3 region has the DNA TGTGCCAGCAGCCAAGATGGCAGAAACACCGGGGAGCTGTTTTTT. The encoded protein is CASSQDGRNTGELFF.

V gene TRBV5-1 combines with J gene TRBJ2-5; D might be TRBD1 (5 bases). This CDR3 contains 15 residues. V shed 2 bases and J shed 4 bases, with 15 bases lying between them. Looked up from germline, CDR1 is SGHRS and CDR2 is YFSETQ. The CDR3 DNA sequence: TGCGCCAGCAGCTTAGAAGGGGCAGAAGGAGAGACCCAGTACTTC. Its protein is CASSLEGAEGETQYF.

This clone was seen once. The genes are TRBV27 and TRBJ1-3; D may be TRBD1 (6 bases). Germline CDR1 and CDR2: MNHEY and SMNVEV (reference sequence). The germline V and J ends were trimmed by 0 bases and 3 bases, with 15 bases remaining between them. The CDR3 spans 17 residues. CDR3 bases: TGTGCCAGCAGTTTATCTGGCCCACAGGGTCTTGGAAACACCATATATTTT. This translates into CASSLSGPQGLGNTIYF.

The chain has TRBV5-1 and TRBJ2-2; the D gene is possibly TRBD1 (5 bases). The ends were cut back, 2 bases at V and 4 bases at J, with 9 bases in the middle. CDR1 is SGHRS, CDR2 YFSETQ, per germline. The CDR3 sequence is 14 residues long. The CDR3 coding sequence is TGCGCCAGCAGCTTAGGGGTTGCCACCGGGGAGCTGTTTTTT. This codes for CASSLGVATGELFF.